These T cell receptor beta chains were read from a single sample in a study of diagnostic markers for celiac disease. TCRdb re-called the reads and catalogs CDR3 proteins one per entry, DNA excluded. Recorded for this sample: about 490 distinct CDR3 sequences. The sequencing sample was made of either unsorted cells or a sorted T cell fraction (not recorded which). The receptors here all came from a human donor. CDR3s include the opening cysteine and the closing phenylalanine or tryptophan. The order of the fields is CDR3 protein, J gene, V gene, clone size. The size entry is marked missing in some rows and otherwise reads once, few, many or a size class.

CDR3aa: CASSPQAGAGLSYTF
j_gene: TRBJ1-2
v_gene: TRBV12-3/TRBV12-4
abundance: large

CDR3aa: CASSLLAGGEQYF
j_gene: TRBJ2-7
v_gene: TRBV7-8
abundance: medium-sized

CDR3aa: CASSQDWDRGRSTDTQYF
j_gene: TRBJ2-3
v_gene: TRBV4-3
abundance: medium-sized

CDR3aa: CASSDGGEKLFF
j_gene: TRBJ1-4
v_gene: TRBV4-3
abundance: medium-sized

CDR3aa: CSVFPGPRNTEAFF
j_gene: TRBJ1-1
v_gene: TRBV20-1
abundance: medium-sized

CDR3aa: CASSTRVNTEAFF
j_gene: TRBJ1-1
v_gene: TRBV12-3/TRBV12-4
abundance: large

CDR3aa: CASSDSSYEQYF
j_gene: TRBJ2-7
v_gene: TRBV6-2/TRBV6-3
abundance: -

CDR3aa: CASRPGLPSYNEQFF
j_gene: TRBJ2-1
v_gene: TRBV5-4
abundance: medium-sized

CDR3aa: CAWDSWADTEAFF
j_gene: TRBJ1-1
v_gene: TRBV30
abundance: large

CDR3aa: CASSLAGAGGSRGTQYF
j_gene: TRBJ2-3
v_gene: TRBV7-2
abundance: medium-sized

CDR3aa: CASSFSYEQYF
j_gene: TRBJ2-7
v_gene: TRBV7-9
abundance: large

CDR3aa: CASSGYGGHTEAFF
j_gene: TRBJ1-1
v_gene: TRBV14
abundance: large

CDR3aa: CAWRGPNYGYTF
j_gene: TRBJ1-2
v_gene: TRBV30
abundance: medium-sized

CDR3aa: CASSLAGDTYNEQFF
j_gene: TRBJ2-1
v_gene: TRBV5-1
abundance: -

CDR3aa: CAISDAGTGVYGYTF
j_gene: TRBJ1-2
v_gene: TRBV10-3
abundance: hyperexpanded

CDR3aa: CASSLGQGAYNEQFF
j_gene: TRBJ2-1
v_gene: TRBV5-1
abundance: -

CDR3aa: CSAIRGGGETQYF
j_gene: TRBJ2-5
v_gene: TRBV20-1
abundance: medium-sized

CDR3aa: CASSLGQITEAFF
j_gene: TRBJ1-1
v_gene: TRBV7-6
abundance: large

CDR3aa: CASIQRGRDNEQFF
j_gene: TRBJ2-1
v_gene: TRBV12-3/TRBV12-4
abundance: large

CDR3aa: CASSPRASTNTEAFF
j_gene: TRBJ1-1
v_gene: TRBV6-5
abundance: medium-sized

CDR3aa: CSARGGAAQETQYF
j_gene: TRBJ2-5
v_gene: TRBV20-1
abundance: medium-sized

CDR3aa: CASSSRPGLAGYNEQFF
j_gene: TRBJ2-1
v_gene: TRBV12-3/TRBV12-4
abundance: medium-sized

CDR3aa: CRAGTAEGETQYF
j_gene: TRBJ2-5
v_gene: TRBV20-1
abundance: medium-sized

CDR3aa: CAGSYGGEQFF
j_gene: TRBJ2-1
v_gene: TRBV28
abundance: -

CDR3aa: CASSLARVVADTQYF
j_gene: TRBJ2-3
v_gene: TRBV5-6
abundance: medium-sized

CDR3aa: CASSQGTGDTGELFF
j_gene: TRBJ2-2
v_gene: TRBV4-2
abundance: -

CDR3aa: CASSPSGATVRAFF
j_gene: TRBJ1-1
v_gene: TRBV6-5
abundance: -

CDR3aa: CASSYSSMGRTSGYEQYF
j_gene: TRBJ2-7
v_gene: TRBV6-6
abundance: large

CDR3aa: CASIPTGAMNTEAFF
j_gene: TRBJ1-1
v_gene: TRBV19
abundance: -